The T cell receptor (beta chain) under discussion was sequenced for a study of T cells in Graves' hyperthyroidism and ophthalmopathy. Study results and limitations: A model of 13 V-J features distinguished ophthalmopathy from stable hyperthyroidism.

This clonotype was counted a few times. Its matching antigen is unknown. Researchers took RNA transcripts and amplified the TCR beta CDR3 regions from them. Primed by the HTBI set, a first-round RT-PCR was run on the TCR CDR3. Using its own MiXCR run on the multiplex PCR reads, TCRdb lists one record per CDR3 protein. The table includes some 770,000 distinct CDR3 sequences, approximately 16% detected once. The source of this sequence is a man aged 18 to 29 with Graves' hyperthyroidism. Sequenced sample: blood.

The CDR3: CASNPPRGQGDQPQHF. The CDR3 nucleotides are TGTGCCAGCAATCCACCGAGGGGACAGGGTGATCAGCCCCAGCATTTT. The V call is TRBV28, the J call TRBJ1-5; 9 positions match TRBD1. This CDR3 spans 16 amino acids. Germline CDR1 and CDR2: MDHEN and SYDVKM. V lost 7 bases and J lost 5; bases outside the gene matches: 12.